These 27 T cell receptor beta chains came from one sample sequenced in a study of CD8 T cells in ankylosing spondylitis. Study-wide points: Seemingly characteristic of ankylosing spondylitis blood was a TCR beta motif consisting of 7 or 8 highly homologous variants.

These receptors lack a known antigen. A single record per CDR3 protein comes from TCRdb applying MiXCR to the 5' RACE reads. Here the sample spans about 450,000 distinct CDR3 sequences, about 24% being singletons. Sequencing was done on a sample of blood, either unsorted or a sorted T cell fraction (not recorded which). These receptors all come from a male donor with ankylosing spondylitis.

This clonotype has more than one count but fewer than ten. The rearrangement joins TRBV7-9 to TRBJ2-5; perhaps TRBD2 as D (5 bases). The CDR3 consists of 13 residues. The V end lost 4 bases, the J end lost 4 bases, and 10 bases lay between the germline ends. Germline CDR1 reads SEHNR; CDR2 reads FQNEAQ (reference sequence). The CDR3 reads CASSSAGPETQYF. CDR3 nucleotide sequence: TGTGCCAGCAGCTCGGCGGGCCCAGAGACCCAGTACTTC. The full variable domain, completed using reference TRBV7-9 and TRBJ2-5, is DTGVSQNPRHKITKRGQNVTFRCDPISEHNRLYWYRQTLGQGPEFLTYFQNEAQLEKSRLLSDRFSAERPKGSFSTLEIQRTEQGDSAMYLCASSSAGPETQYFGPGTRLLVL.

This clonotype was picked up a small number of times. This chain joins TRBV25-1 and TRBJ1-6; D might be TRBD1 (6 bases). There are 13 residues in the CDR3. Looked up from germline, CDR1 is MGHDK and CDR2 is SYGVNS. Trimming cost V 5 bases and J 5 bases, with 7 bases left between them. In DNA form, the CDR3 reads TGTGCCAGCAGTCCAGGGGATAATTCACCCCTCCACTTT. It specifies CASSPGDNSPLHF.

This clonotype was recorded at least ten times. This sequence joins TRBV29-1 and TRBJ2-7, with D uncertain. V lost 4 bases to trimming and J lost 5 bases, with 12 bases between them. Germline V CDR1 and CDR2: SQVTM, ANQGSEA. The CDR3 spans 12 residues. The CDR3: CSVVVQVDEQYF. The CDR3 nucleotides read TGCAGCGTTGTGGTTCAGGTGGACGAGCAGTACTTC.

J is TRBJ2-1 and V is TRBV19, with 9 bases identical to TRBD1. V shed 6 bases and J 6 bases; nucleotides not matched to a gene: 9. The germline gives CDR1 LNHDA, CDR2 SQIVND (reference sequence). The CDR3 runs to 15 residues. The CDR3 protein is CASRLQGAAGNEQFF. The CDR3 DNA follows: TGTGCCAGTAGGCTACAGGGGGCGGCTGGCAATGAGCAGTTCTTC.

CDR3 DNA sequence: TGTGCCATCAGTGAACCCAGGGGCGGGACTGAAGCTTTCTTT. Amino acid sequence: CAISEPRGGTEAFF. The rearrangement uses TRBV10-3 and TRBJ1-1; D is possibly TRBD1 (6 bases). The germline V gene has CDR1 ENHRY and CDR2 SYGVKD. Trimming took 3 bases from V and 5 from J, leaving 13 bases between them. The CDR3 sequence is 14 residues long.

The rearrangement joins TRBV3-1 to TRBJ2-1; 7 nucleotides match TRBD2. V was pared by 0 bases and J by 4 bases, with 9 bases of the junction left unmatched. The CDR3 spans 17 residues. Germline CDR1 and CDR2: LGHDT and YNNKEL (reference sequence). The CDR3 region has the DNA TGTGCCAGCAGCCAAGATTGGCGGAGCGGGATGTACAATGAGCAGTTCTTC. The encoded protein is CASSQDWRSGMYNEQFF.

At least ten counts were recorded for this clonotype. The chain combines TRBV12-3 or TRBV12-4 with TRBJ2-1; perhaps D is TRBD1 or TRBD2 (6 bases each). V was cut by 3 bases and J by 4 bases, with 13 bases left in between. The CDR3 has 15 amino acids. The CDR3: CASSFAGGSYNEQFF. CDR3 nucleotide sequence: TGTGCCAGCAGTTTTGCCGGGGGCTCTTACAATGAGCAGTTCTTC.

The chain combines TRBV12-3 or TRBV12-4 with TRBJ1-2, with 7 positions matching TRBD1. V gave up 6 bases and J gave up 4 bases; unmatched junction bases: 5. This CDR3 contains 13 residues. The CDR3 DNA reads TGTGCCAGCAGGATCGAGGGGGCCTATGGCTACACCTTC. Translation gives CASRIEGAYGYTF.

The J gene is TRBJ2-1, the V gene TRBV7-9; the D gene could be TRBD1 or TRBD2 (5 bases each). Germline CDR1 SEHNR, CDR2 FQNEAQ (reference sequence). The length of the CDR3 is 13 residues. The V and J ends lost 4 bases and 14 bases respectively, with 18 bases between them. CDR3: CASSSGTLKWEFF. CDR3 bases: TGTGCCAGCAGCTCCGGGACCCTAAAGTGGGAGTTCTTC.

This clonotype was seen once. The V call is TRBV4-1, the J call TRBJ2-1; 15 bases fit TRBD2. CDR1 is MGHRA, CDR2 YSYEKL, per germline. V lost 3 bases to trimming and J lost 10 bases; unmatched junction nucleotides: 10. The CDR3 totals 17 residues. The chain's CDR3 is CASSQERTSGRAGEQFF. The CDR3 bases are TGCGCCAGCAGCCAGGAAAGGACTAGCGGGAGGGCGGGGGAGCAGTTCTTC.

This clonotype occurred a few times. The chain joins TRBV20-1 to TRBJ2-2, with D unclear. The V gene's germline CDR1 is DFQATT and CDR2 SNEGSKA (reference sequence). The CDR3 is made up of 12 amino acids. Between the trimmed V and J ends, which lost 5 bases and 6 bases, there was a span of 10 bases. CDR3 residues: CSALTPAGELFF. CDR3 nucleotides: TGCAGTGCTCTGACGCCGGCCGGGGAGCTGTTTTTT.

V and J are TRBV11-2 and TRBJ2-2; D call uncertain. Germline CDR1 reads SGHAT; CDR2 reads FQNNGV. CDR3 length equals 16 residues. Trimming shortened V by 3 bases and J by 1 base, and 12 bases separated the two germline ends. The CDR3 protein is CASSFYRSQNTGELFF. DNA for the CDR3: TGTGCCAGCAGCTTCTATAGGTCACAGAACACCGGGGAGCTGTTTTTT.

This clonotype was detected a few times. This chain joins TRBV7-2 and TRBJ1-2; D gene unclear. CDR1 is SGHTA and CDR2 is FQGNSA in the germline V gene. V lost 5 bases and J lost 6, with 13 bases in between. The CDR3 runs 13 residues. The CDR3 sequence: CASSMDREDGYTF. CDR3 in DNA: TGTGCCAGCAGCATGGACCGGGAGGATGGCTACACCTTC.

This chain connects TRBV7-2 to TRBJ2-3; 10 bases agree with TRBD2. Germline V gene sequence: CDR1 SGHTA, CDR2 FQGNSA. This CDR3 is built from 15 residues. V was clipped by 2 bases and J by 4 bases; unmatched bases: 3. The CDR3 is CASSLLAGASDTQYF. CDR3 bases: TGTGCCAGCAGCTTACTAGCGGGAGCATCAGATACGCAGTATTTT.

This clonotype was counted many times. The chain links TRBV6-1 to TRBJ1-6; 8 bases map to TRBD1. This CDR3 spans 17 amino acids. J was trimmed by 10 bases and V by 4 bases; bases with no gene match: 15. Germline CDR1 MNHNS, CDR2 SASEGT. CDR3 in DNA: TGTGCCAGCAGTGGCCTCCCCTTCGGACAGGGTAACTCACCCCTCCACTTT. Its protein product is CASSGLPFGQGNSPLHF.

CDR3 sequence: CASSFDESPLHF. DNA for the CDR3: TGTGCCAGCAGCTTTGACGAGTCACCCCTCCACTTT. V is TRBV7-9 and J is TRBJ1-6; D is unclear. Trimming stripped 3 bases from V and 10 bases from J, with 7 bases between. The CDR3 totals 12 residues. Per the germline V gene, CDR1 is SEHNR and CDR2 is FQNEAQ (reference sequence).

The chain links TRBV20-1 to TRBJ2-1, with 7 nucleotides matching TRBD1. V was pared by 1 base and J by 6 bases, with 6 bases of the junction left unmatched. Germline values: CDR1 DFQATT, CDR2 SNEGSKA (reference sequence). The CDR3 runs 14 residues. CDR3 loop: CSARAWDSSNEQFF. Written as DNA, the CDR3 is TGCAGTGCTAGAGCATGGGACAGCAGCAATGAGCAGTTCTTC.

The V and J genes are TRBV5-1 and TRBJ1-5, with a possible D match to TRBD1 (5 bases). CDR3 length: 13 amino acids. CDR1 is SGHRS and CDR2 is YFSETQ in the germline V gene. V lost 7 bases, J lost 4 bases, and 12 bases lay in between. CDR3 sequence reads: CASGAGPNQPQHF. Here the CDR3 DNA reads TGCGCCAGCGGCGCGGGACCTAATCAGCCCCAGCATTTT.

This chain links TRBV5-1 with TRBJ2-7; tentative D call: TRBD2 (7 bases). The CDR3 sequence is 15 residues long. Trimming removed 0 bases from V and 4 bases from J, with 14 bases in between. CDR1 SGHRS and CDR2 YFSETQ come from the germline V gene. The CDR3 DNA reads TGCGCCAGCAGCTTGGGTGCGGGGGCTATTTACGAGCAGTACTTC. This codes for CASSLGAGAIYEQYF.

J is TRBJ2-1 and V is TRBV5-1; 13 bases map to TRBD2. V trimming: 3 bases; J trimming: 7 bases; junction bases outside the gene matches: 13. The CDR3 is 18 amino acids. CDR1 SGHRS and CDR2 YFSETQ come from the germline V gene. Here the CDR3 reads CASSWPPGLAGTGNEQFF. For the CDR3, the DNA is TGCGCCAGCAGCTGGCCCCCGGGACTAGCGGGAACGGGTAATGAGCAGTTCTTC.

The chain carries TRBV20-1 and TRBJ2-7; D may match TRBD1 or TRBD2 (7 bases each). The V end lost 6 bases, the J end lost 5 bases, and 26 bases lay between the germline ends. Per the germline V gene, CDR1 is DFQATT and CDR2 is SNEGSKA (reference sequence). CDR3 size: 16 residues. The CDR3 sequence: CSARLLRRGGPNEQYF. The CDR3 DNA reads TGCAGTGCGCGGCTACTTCGCAGGGGGGGACCTAACGAGCAGTACTTC.

This clonotype has a handful of counts. The CDR3 DNA reads TGTGCCAGCAGTCGAGGTCCGGGGTACGGCTACACCTTC. Translated: CASSRGPGYGYTF. The V call is TRBV2, the J call TRBJ1-2; D unclear. Deletions cut 5 bases from V and 8 bases from J, with 15 bases between. Germline V gives CDR1 SNHLY, CDR2 FYNNEI. This CDR3 region has 13 residues.

In its sample, this clonotype was seen a few times. The chain has TRBV11-2 and TRBJ1-4; D may be TRBD1 (6 bases). Germline CDR1 and CDR2: SGHAT and FQNNGV. Trimming cost V 1 base and J 12 bases, with 12 bases left between them. The CDR3 has 13 amino acids. In DNA, the CDR3 is TGTGCCAGCAGCTTAGTGGAACAGGGAGAACTGTTTTTT. It yields the protein CASSLVEQGELFF.

This clonotype has just one count. This sequence joins TRBV20-1 and TRBJ2-3; no clear D gene. Germline V gives CDR1 DFQATT, CDR2 SNEGSKA (reference sequence). CDR3 length: 12 amino acids. V was clipped by 4 bases and J by 6 bases, with 11 bases between them. The CDR3 region has the DNA TGCAGTGCTACTAAGGATGGGGATACGCAGTATTTT. Amino acids: CSATKDGDTQYF.

The table lists this clonotype with a few counts. The chain links TRBV5-1 to TRBJ2-2, with D perhaps matching TRBD1 (5 bases). Trimming took 1 base from V and 7 from J, leaving 14 bases between them. Germline assignment: CDR1 SGHRS and CDR2 YFSETQ. CDR3 length equals 15 residues. The CDR3 DNA reads TGCGCCAGCAGCTTGCCGGAGCAGGGTAACGGGGAGCTGTTTTTT. Its protein product is CASSLPEQGNGELFF.

Only a few counts were recorded for this clonotype. The chain recombines TRBV20-1 with TRBJ2-3, with D possibly being TRBD1 (5 bases). The length of the CDR3 is 15 residues. The germline V gene encodes CDR1 DFQATT and CDR2 SNEGSKA (reference sequence). Trimming took off 6 bases at V and 2 bases at J, with 18 bases between the two ends. The CDR3 protein is CSARTVGHPTDTQYF. In DNA form, the CDR3 reads TGCAGTGCCCGGACCGTGGGGCACCCCACAGATACGCAGTATTTT.

The CDR3 loop reads CSWGRVSDGYTF. The DNA for the CDR3 is TGCAGCTGGGGCCGGGTTTCGGATGGCTACACCTTC. The gene calls are TRBV29-1 and TRBJ1-2; a possible D gene is TRBD1 (5 bases). Deletions cut 8 bases from V and 6 bases from J, with 16 bases between. This CDR3 region has 12 residues. Germline CDR1 is SQVTM and CDR2 is ANQGSEA.